This T cell receptor (beta chain) emerged from a study of CD8 T cells in ankylosing spondylitis. Whole-study results and caveats: Seemingly characteristic of ankylosing spondylitis blood was a TCR beta motif consisting of about 8 highly homologous variants. From matched ankylosing spondylitis synovial fluid, disease-linked clones were reportedly recovered at significantly enriched levels. In peripheral blood, disease-linked CD8+ clones occurred at relatively low frequencies.

To note about this clonotype: Its antigen is still unknown.

CDR1 is MNHEY and CDR2 is SMNVEV in the germline V gene (reference sequence). Trimming took 4 bases from V and 3 from J, leaving 16 bases between them. The CDR3 extends over 15 amino acids. With molecular barcodes, quantitative 5'-RACE was used to make the TCR beta libraries. TCRdb fed the 5' RACE reads into MiXCR, producing one record per CDR3 protein. The table has approximately 400,000 distinct CDR3 sequences, 26% seen once. Sequencing was carried out using blood, either unsorted or a sorted T cell fraction (not recorded which). This rearrangement joins TRBV27 to TRBJ2-7; D may correspond to TRBD1 or TRBD2 (5 bases each). The TCR was taken from a male donor with ankylosing spondylitis. Written as DNA, the CDR3 is TGTGCCAGCAGTTCAACCGGGACGTTGAGCTACGAGCAGTACTTC. Translation gives CASSSTGTLSYEQYF.